This entry lists 14 T cell receptor beta chains sequenced from one sample in a study of radiotherapy plus CTLA-4 blockade in lung cancer. Using immunoSEQ multiplex PCR, the repertoire was profiled, and TCRdb retains in-frame clones only, with some absent. The sample includes 30,000 to 40,000 clones, 60% to 85% seen only once; the top ten take over 12%. Sample: peripheral blood, taken from a patient treated with radiotherapy plus ipilimumab. These receptors were taken from a human donor with non-small cell lung cancer that progressed on radiotherapy plus ipilimumab.

The chain carries TRBV18 and TRBJ2-7; no reliable D call. CDR1 and CDR2 (germline): KGHSH, LQKENI. This CDR3 spans 15 amino acids. Trimming pared 3 bases from V and 3 bases from J, leaving 15 bases between. The CDR3 region is CASSPSSSSIYEQYF. In nucleotides, the CDR3 is TGTGCCAGCTCACCGTCGAGCAGTTCGATCTACGAGCAGTACTTC. Combining the CDR3 with reference TRBV18 and TRBJ2-7 gives the whole variable domain NAGVMQNPRHLVRRRGQEARLRCSPMKGHSHVYWYRQLPEEGLKFMVYLQKENIIDESGMPKERFSAEFPKEGPSILRIQQVVRGDSAAYFCASSPSSSSIYEQYFGPGTRLTVT.

The genes are TRBV15 and TRBJ2-5, with TRBD2 as a possible D gene (6 bases). Germline V lookup: CDR1 LNHNV, CDR2 YYDKDF (reference sequence). V was pared by 1 base and J by 9 bases, with 15 bases between. This CDR3 is 14 amino acids long. DNA of the CDR3: TGTGCCACCAGCAGAGGGGGGGATTTTGAGGCCCAGTACTTC. Protein product: CATSRGGDFEAQYF.

The chain joins TRBV11-2 to TRBJ2-7; weak D call: TRBD2 (6 bases). The CDR3 is made up of 14 amino acids. Between the trimmed V and J ends, which lost 2 bases and 2 bases, there was a span of 10 bases. Germline lookup yields CDR1 SGHAT and CDR2 FQNNGV. The CDR3 DNA is TGTGCCAGCAGCTTATCGGAGGGGACCTACGAGCAGTACTTC. Its translation: CASSLSEGTYEQYF.

This chain links TRBV28 with TRBJ1-4; 8 nucleotides line up with TRBD1. Losses at the gene ends were 6 bases for V and 12 bases for J; bases not matched to a gene: 18. The CDR3 runs to 16 residues. Germline V gene lookup returns CDR1 MDHEN and CDR2 SYDVKM. The CDR3 sequence is CASSPGQGRGPPELFF. CDR3 DNA sequence: TGTGCCAGCAGCCCTGGACAGGGAAGGGGACCACCTGAACTGTTTTTT.

This clone was observed a few times. In DNA form, the CDR3 reads TGTGCCAGCAGCCCGGACAGGGCGAACACTGAAGCTTTCTTT. Residues: CASSPDRANTEAFF. V is TRBV7-3 and J is TRBJ1-1; 8 bases are shared with TRBD1. V dropped 5 bases and J dropped 1; count of bases not matched to a gene: 3. The CDR3 has 14 residues. Germline V lookup: CDR1 SGHTA, CDR2 FQGTGA. Drawing the rest from reference TRBV7-3 and TRBJ1-1, the complete variable domain is GAGVSQTPSNKVTEKGKYVELRCDPISGHTALYWYRQSLGQGPEFLIYFQGTGAADDSGLPNDRFFAVRPEGSVSTLKIQRTERGDSAVYLCASSPDRANTEAFFGQGTRLTVV.

The table lists this clone with a count of one. This chain uses TRBV5-6 with TRBJ2-6; D is uncertain. Germline values: CDR1 SGHDT, CDR2 YYEEEE. The CDR3 is made up of 17 amino acids. Trimming stripped 0 bases from V and 0 bases from J, with 10 bases between. CDR3 residues: CASSLGNRLSGANVLTF. In DNA, the CDR3 is TGTGCCAGCAGCTTGGGAAACCGTCTCTCTGGGGCCAACGTCCTGACTTTC.

This clone was detected only a few times. The V gene is TRBV10-3, the J gene TRBJ1-2; unclear D gene. CDR1 and CDR2 (germline): ENHRY, SYGVKD. The CDR3 sequence is 13 residues long. The V gene lost 2 bases and the J gene lost 7 bases, with 11 bases spanning the gap. The CDR3 DNA sequence: TGTGCCATCAGTGAGGGGTCAGTTCCTGGCTACACCTTC. This codes for CAISEGSVPGYTF.

This clone was seen once. J is TRBJ2-1 and V is TRBV11-2; 8 nucleotides line up with TRBD1. CDR1 SGHAT and CDR2 FQNNGV come from the germline V gene. This CDR3 comprises 15 residues. Unmatched junction bases numbered 6, after V lost 3 bases and J lost 5 bases. In DNA, the CDR3 is TGTGCCAGCAGCTTGGACAGGGTCGAGCACAATGAGCAGTTCTTC. Translating gives CASSLDRVEHNEQFF.

The chain joins TRBV10-1 to TRBJ2-5; unclear D gene. V dropped 11 bases and J dropped 5 bases, with 9 bases sitting between them. The V gene's germline CDR1 is WNHNN and CDR2 SYGVQD (reference sequence). The CDR3 has 10 amino acids. The CDR3 sequence: CAALGETQYF. For the CDR3, the DNA is TGCGCCGCCTTGGGTGAGACCCAGTACTTC.

J is TRBJ2-3 and V is TRBV7-3, with TRBD2 matching 7 bases. CDR1 and CDR2 from the germline V gene are SGHTA and FQGTGA. The CDR3 contains 15 residues. V was pared by 5 bases and J by 4 bases, with 9 bases of the junction left unmatched. The CDR3 region is CASSNGLVGADTQYF. The CDR3 DNA follows: TGTGCCAGCAGCAACGGACTAGTAGGTGCAGATACGCAGTATTTT.

The genes are TRBV5-4 and TRBJ2-1, with D unclear. CDR1 is SGHNT, CDR2 YYREEE, per germline (reference sequence). V lost 2 bases, J lost 5 bases, and 8 bases lay in between. CDR3 length: 13 residues. Written as DNA, the CDR3 is TGTGCCAGCAGCTTCCCACCCAACAATGAGCAGTTCTTC. Protein sequence: CASSFPPNNEQFF.

The chain carries TRBV28 and TRBJ2-7; no definite D call. V lost 3 bases and J 2 bases, leaving 14 bases between the germline ends. The CDR3 runs to 15 residues. The germline gives CDR1 MDHEN, CDR2 SYDVKM. The CDR3 nucleotides read TGTGCCAGCAGTTTCGGTGGGATCCAGACCTACGAGCAGTACTTC. As protein: CASSFGGIQTYEQYF.

The chain couples TRBV2 to TRBJ2-7; D possibly matches TRBD1 or TRBD2 (5 bases each). Germline V gene sequence: CDR1 SNHLY, CDR2 FYNNEI. V shed 6 bases and J shed 7 bases, with 16 bases lying between them. This CDR3 has 13 amino acids. The CDR3 DNA reads as TGTGCCAGCAGATTGGGGACCTCGGGGGAGCAGTACTTC. Translation: CASRLGTSGEQYF.

This clone was counted only a few times. The rearrangement links TRBV6-5 to TRBJ2-3; D perhaps matches TRBD2 (6 bases). This CDR3 spans 15 amino acids. Deletions cut 1 base from V and 2 bases from J, with 10 bases between. Germline assignment: CDR1 MNHEY and CDR2 SVGAGI. CDR3 nucleotides: TGTGCCAGCAGTTACTTGGCGGGGTCCACAGATACGCAGTATTTT. It encodes CASSYLAGSTDTQYF.